Sequencing of this T cell receptor beta chain was carried out in a study of blood T cell repertoires in COVID-19. At the level of the study: Some COVID-19 samples were acute and others convalescent; all came from the United States, Italy and Spain. PBMCs, B-cell-depleted T cells, or T cells were the source of the cDNA or gDNA that made up the material.

Recovered status applied to Cohort 3 donors who had two consecutive negative PCRs. It also applied to those with clearance or with symptom resolution. Libraries were prepared by immunoSEQ multiplex PCR; TCRdb keeps only in-frame clonotypes and omits some of them. The sample consists of approximately 290,000 clones, approximately 85% of them appearing once. Source material: PBMCs or T cells enriched from blood (not recorded which). The receptor comes from a woman in her 30s who had recovered from COVID-19.

The CDR3: CASSLRRDYLTDTQYF. The CDR3 bases are TGTGCCAGCAGCCTCCGCCGGGACTACCTCACAGATACGCAGTATTTT. This chain joins TRBV7-8 and TRBJ2-3, with TRBD2 identical over 7 bases. The germline gives CDR1 SGHVS, CDR2 FQNEAQ. The CDR3 length is 16 residues. J gave up 2 bases and V 5 bases, and 10 bases lay outside the gene matches.